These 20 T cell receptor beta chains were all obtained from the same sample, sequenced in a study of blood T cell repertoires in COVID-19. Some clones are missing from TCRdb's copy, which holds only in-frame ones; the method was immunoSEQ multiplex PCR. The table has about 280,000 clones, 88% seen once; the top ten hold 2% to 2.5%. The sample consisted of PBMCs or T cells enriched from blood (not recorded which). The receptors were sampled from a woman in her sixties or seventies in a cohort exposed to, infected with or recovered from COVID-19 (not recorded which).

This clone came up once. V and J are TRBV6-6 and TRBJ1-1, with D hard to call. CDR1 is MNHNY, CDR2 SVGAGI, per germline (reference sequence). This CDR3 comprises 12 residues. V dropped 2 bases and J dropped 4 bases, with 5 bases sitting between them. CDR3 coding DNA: TGTGCCAGCAGTTACCACACCACTGAAGCTTTCTTT. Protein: CASSYHTTEAFF.

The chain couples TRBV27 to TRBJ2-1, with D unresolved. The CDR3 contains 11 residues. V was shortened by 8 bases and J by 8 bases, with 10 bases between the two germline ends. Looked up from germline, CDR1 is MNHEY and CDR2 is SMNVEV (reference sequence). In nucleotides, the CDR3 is TGTGCCAGCGGTGGTATAGATGAGCAGTTCTTC. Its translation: CASGGIDEQFF.

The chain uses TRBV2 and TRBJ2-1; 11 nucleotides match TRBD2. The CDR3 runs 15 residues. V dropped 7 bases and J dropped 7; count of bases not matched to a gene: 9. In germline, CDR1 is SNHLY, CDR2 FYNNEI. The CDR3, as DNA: TGTGCCAGCACACAACTAGCGGGGGAGGGAAATGAGCAGTTCTTC. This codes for CASTQLAGEGNEQFF. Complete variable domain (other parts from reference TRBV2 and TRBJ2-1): EPEVTQTPSHQVTQMGQEVILRCVPISNHLYFYWYRQILGQKVEFLVSFYNNEISEKSEIFDDQFSVERPDGSNFTLKIRSTKLEDSAMYFCASTQLAGEGNEQFFGPGTRLTVL.

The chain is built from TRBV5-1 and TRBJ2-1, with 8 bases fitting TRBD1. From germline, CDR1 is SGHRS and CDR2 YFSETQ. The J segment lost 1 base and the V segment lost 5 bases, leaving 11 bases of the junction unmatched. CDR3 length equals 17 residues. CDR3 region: CASRSTQGARSYNEQFF. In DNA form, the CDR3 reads TGCGCCAGCAGAAGTACGCAGGGGGCGCGGTCCTACAATGAGCAGTTCTTC.

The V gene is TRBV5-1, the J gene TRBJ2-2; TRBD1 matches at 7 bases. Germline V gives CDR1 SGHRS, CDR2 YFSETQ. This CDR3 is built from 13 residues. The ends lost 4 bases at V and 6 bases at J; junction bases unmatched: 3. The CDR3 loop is CASSVTGAGELFF. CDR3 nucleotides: TGCGCCAGCAGCGTAACAGGGGCCGGGGAGCTGTTTTTT.

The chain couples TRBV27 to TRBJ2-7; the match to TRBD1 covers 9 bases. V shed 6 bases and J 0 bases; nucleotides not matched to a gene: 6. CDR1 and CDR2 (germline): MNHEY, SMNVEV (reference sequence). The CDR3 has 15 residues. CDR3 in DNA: TGTGCCAGCAGAACCGGGACAGGGAGCTCCTACGAGCAGTACTTC. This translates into CASRTGTGSSYEQYF.

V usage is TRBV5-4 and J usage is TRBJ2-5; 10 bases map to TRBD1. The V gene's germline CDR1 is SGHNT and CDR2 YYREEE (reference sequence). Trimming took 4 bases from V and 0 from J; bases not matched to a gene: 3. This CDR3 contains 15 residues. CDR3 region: CASSKGQGYQETQYF. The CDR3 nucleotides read TGTGCCAGCAGCAAGGGACAGGGGTACCAAGAGACCCAGTACTTC.

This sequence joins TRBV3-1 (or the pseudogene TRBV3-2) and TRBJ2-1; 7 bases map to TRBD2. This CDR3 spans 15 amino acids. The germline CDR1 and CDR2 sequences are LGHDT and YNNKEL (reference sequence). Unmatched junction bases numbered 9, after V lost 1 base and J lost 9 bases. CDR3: CASSQGSSGFGEQFF. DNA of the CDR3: TGTGCCAGCAGCCAAGGGTCTAGCGGTTTTGGTGAGCAGTTCTTC.

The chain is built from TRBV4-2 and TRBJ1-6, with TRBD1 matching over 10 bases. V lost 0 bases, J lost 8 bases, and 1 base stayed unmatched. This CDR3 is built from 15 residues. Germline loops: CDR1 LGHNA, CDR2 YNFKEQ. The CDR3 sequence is CASSQEGTGDSPLHF. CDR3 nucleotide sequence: TGTGCCAGCAGCCAAGAAGGGACAGGGGATTCACCCCTCCACTTT.

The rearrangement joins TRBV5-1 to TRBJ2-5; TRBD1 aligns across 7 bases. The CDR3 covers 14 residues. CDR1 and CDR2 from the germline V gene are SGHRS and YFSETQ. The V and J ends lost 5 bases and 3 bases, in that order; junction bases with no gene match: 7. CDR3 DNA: TGCGCCAGCAGACCAGGGGGAGTCAAAGAGACCCAGTACTTC. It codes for CASRPGGVKETQYF.

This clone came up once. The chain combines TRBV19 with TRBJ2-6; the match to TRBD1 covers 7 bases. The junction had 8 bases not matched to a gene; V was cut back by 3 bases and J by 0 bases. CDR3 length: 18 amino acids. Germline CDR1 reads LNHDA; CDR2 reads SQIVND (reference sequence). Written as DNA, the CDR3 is TGTGCCAGTAGTATTGTGACAGGGCTTAGCTCTGGGGCCAACGTCCTGACTTTC. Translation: CASSIVTGLSSGANVLTF.

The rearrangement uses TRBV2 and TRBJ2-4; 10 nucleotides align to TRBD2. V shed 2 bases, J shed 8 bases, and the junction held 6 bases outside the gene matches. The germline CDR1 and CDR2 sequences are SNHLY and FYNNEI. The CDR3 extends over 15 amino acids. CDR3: CASSEKGLAGDIQYF. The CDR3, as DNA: TGTGCCAGCAGTGAAAAGGGGCTAGCGGGAGACATTCAGTACTTC.

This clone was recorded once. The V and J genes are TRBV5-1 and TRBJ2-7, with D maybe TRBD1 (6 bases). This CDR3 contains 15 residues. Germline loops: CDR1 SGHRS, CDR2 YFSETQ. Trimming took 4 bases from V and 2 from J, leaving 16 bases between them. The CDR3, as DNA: TGCGCCAGCAGCCAGGGGTGGGACCGCACCTACGAGCAGTACTTC. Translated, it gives CASSQGWDRTYEQYF.

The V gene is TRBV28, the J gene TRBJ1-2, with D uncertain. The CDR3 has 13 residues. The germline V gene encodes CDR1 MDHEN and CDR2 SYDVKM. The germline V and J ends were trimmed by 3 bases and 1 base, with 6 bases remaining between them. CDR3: CASSLLDNYGYTF. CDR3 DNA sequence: TGTGCCAGCAGTTTGTTAGATAACTATGGCTACACCTTC.

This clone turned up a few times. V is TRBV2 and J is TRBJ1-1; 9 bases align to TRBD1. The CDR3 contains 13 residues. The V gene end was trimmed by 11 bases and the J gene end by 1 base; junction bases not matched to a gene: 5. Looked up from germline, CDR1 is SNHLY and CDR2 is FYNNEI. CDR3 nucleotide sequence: TGTGCCGGCTTACAGGGGGCGAACACTGAAGCTTTCTTT. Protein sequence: CAGLQGANTEAFF.

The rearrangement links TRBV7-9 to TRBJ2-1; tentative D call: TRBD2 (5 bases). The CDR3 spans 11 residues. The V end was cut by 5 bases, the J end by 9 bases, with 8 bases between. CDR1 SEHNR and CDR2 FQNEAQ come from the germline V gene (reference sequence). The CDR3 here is CASSLRGEQFF. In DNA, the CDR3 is TGTGCCAGCAGCCTCCGGGGTGAGCAGTTCTTC.

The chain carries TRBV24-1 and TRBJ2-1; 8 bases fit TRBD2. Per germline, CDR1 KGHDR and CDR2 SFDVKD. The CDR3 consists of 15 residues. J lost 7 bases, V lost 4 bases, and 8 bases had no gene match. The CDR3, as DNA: TGTGCCACCAGTGAAAATGGACTAGCTGAGAATGAGCAGTTCTTC. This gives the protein CATSENGLAENEQFF.

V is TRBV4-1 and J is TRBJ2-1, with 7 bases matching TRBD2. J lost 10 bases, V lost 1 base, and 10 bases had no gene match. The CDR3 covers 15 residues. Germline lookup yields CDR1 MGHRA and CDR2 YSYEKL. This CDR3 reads CASSQAGGRVREQFF. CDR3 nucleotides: TGCGCCAGCAGCCAAGCTGGTGGGAGGGTACGGGAGCAGTTCTTC.

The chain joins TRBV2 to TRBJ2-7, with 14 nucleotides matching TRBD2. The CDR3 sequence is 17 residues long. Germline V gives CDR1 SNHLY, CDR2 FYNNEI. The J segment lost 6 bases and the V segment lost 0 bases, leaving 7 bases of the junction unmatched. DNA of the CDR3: TGTGCCAGCAGTGAAGCGAGGGGACTAGCGGGAGAGGGCGAGCAGTACTTC. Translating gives CASSEARGLAGEGEQYF.

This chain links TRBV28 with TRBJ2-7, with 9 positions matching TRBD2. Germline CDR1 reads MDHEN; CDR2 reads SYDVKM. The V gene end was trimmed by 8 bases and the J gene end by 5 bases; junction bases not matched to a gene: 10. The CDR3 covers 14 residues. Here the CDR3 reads CASLLNLAGNEQYF. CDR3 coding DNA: TGTGCCAGCCTCTTGAATCTAGCGGGAAACGAGCAGTACTTC.